This T cell receptor (beta chain) was identified in a study of shared clonotypes between healthy human individuals. Study context: Three CD4 naive, three CD4 memory, two CD8 naive and one CD8 memory plate were used per donor.

Here immunoSEQ multiplex PCR was the method, and the copy in TCRdb shows in-frame clones only, minus some. This sample carries hundreds of thousands of clones, around 67% of them seen once, and the ten largest clones take approximately 1.6%. The study drew its donors from healthy HIV-negative adults without recent acute infections or vaccinations. V lost 3 bases, J lost 3 bases, and 9 bases lay in between. The CDR3 length is 14 residues. The chain couples TRBV5-3 to TRBJ2-2, with D tentatively TRBD2 (5 bases). TRBV5-3 is an ORF; its function is uncertain. The sample consisted of memory CD4+ T cells sorted from blood. This sample's subset: CD45RA-negative fraction. The receptor was derived from a woman aged 25-40 years in good health. CDR3 sequence (DNA): TGTGCCAGAAGCTCGGACTCCTACACCGGGGAGCTGTTTTTT. It is translated as CARSSDSYTGELFF.